Presented here are 20 T cell receptor beta chains from one specimen sequenced in a study of human T cells and chemical hapten exposure. TCRdb passed the RACE reads through MiXCR, listing each CDR3 protein once. The sample lists approximately 110,000 distinct CDR3 sequences, 34% occurring once. The time point was: patch test 3, about 24 weeks after DPC sensitization. Treatment defined: therapeutic diphenylcyclopropenone sensitization with weekly scalp DPC. This specimen was whole blood, taken in connection with sensitization to the hapten diphenylcyclopropenone (DPC). The receptors here all came from a man aged 35 to 55 with alopecia areata. Some clones in this sample may be carry-over from other donors' samples.

The sample holds a few counts of this clonotype. This chain joins TRBV12-3 or TRBV12-4 and TRBJ2-5; 11 positions match TRBD2. This CDR3 contains 15 residues. The V and J ends lost 7 bases and 2 bases, in that order; junction bases with no gene match: 6. The CDR3 protein is CASTIAGGLQETQYF. DNA of the CDR3: TGTGCCAGCACCATAGCGGGAGGGCTACAAGAGACCCAGTACTTC.

The chain combines TRBV29-1 with TRBJ2-2, with TRBD1 identical over 9 bases. The CDR3 is made up of 14 amino acids. Trimming removed 6 bases from V and 4 bases from J; junction bases left unmatched: 6. Germline lookup yields CDR1 SQVTM and CDR2 ANQGSEA. The CDR3 here is CSVLTGGSTGELFF. DNA for the CDR3: TGCAGCGTCCTAACAGGGGGCAGCACCGGGGAGCTGTTTTTT.

This clonotype was seen more than once but under ten times. The genes are TRBV14 and TRBJ1-1; D remains unclear. Germline V gene sequence: CDR1 SGHDN, CDR2 FVKESK. There are 11 residues in the CDR3. V was clipped by 3 bases and J by 1 base, with 0 bases between them. The CDR3 coding sequence is TGTGCCAGCAGCCAGAACACTGAAGCTTTCTTT. Its protein product is CASSQNTEAFF.

This clonotype appeared a few times. This chain uses TRBV24-1 with TRBJ2-1; TRBD2 matches 11 bases. From germline, CDR1 is KGHDR and CDR2 SFDVKD. The V gene end was trimmed by 4 bases and the J gene end by 7 bases; junction bases not matched to a gene: 5. This CDR3 is 15 amino acids long. The CDR3 sequence is CATSERGLAVNEQFF. The CDR3 region has the DNA TGTGCCACCAGTGAGAGGGGACTAGCGGTAAATGAGCAGTTCTTC.

This chain connects TRBV20-1 to TRBJ1-5; D is unclear. The CDR3 has 15 residues. Trimming shortened V by 5 bases and J by 2 bases, and 16 bases separated the two germline ends. The germline V gene encodes CDR1 DFQATT and CDR2 SNEGSKA (reference sequence). Here the CDR3 reads CSAQPGPRGNQPQHF. The CDR3 nucleotides are TGCAGTGCTCAACCCGGGCCCCGAGGCAATCAGCCCCAGCATTTT.

V gene TRBV6-2 or TRBV6-3 combines with J gene TRBJ2-7, with 8 bases aligning to TRBD2. V was pared by 6 bases and J by 5 bases, with 9 bases of the junction left unmatched. CDR1 and CDR2 from the germline V gene are MNHEY and SVGEGT. The CDR3 is made up of 14 amino acids. The CDR3 reads CASRESGSQNEQYF. DNA of the CDR3: TGTGCCAGCAGAGAAAGCGGGAGTCAAAACGAGCAGTACTTC.

This clonotype was counted many times. This chain joins TRBV12-3 or TRBV12-4 and TRBJ1-1, with 8 nucleotides matching TRBD1. V lost 7 bases, J lost 8 bases, and 6 bases stayed unmatched. The CDR3 extends over 12 amino acids. The CDR3 protein is CASTPGQGEAFF. The CDR3 DNA is TGTGCCAGCACCCCAGGACAGGGCGAAGCTTTCTTT.

In this sample, this clonotype turned up a few times. The chain joins TRBV28 to TRBJ2-7; D might be TRBD2 (6 bases). Germline V lookup: CDR1 MDHEN, CDR2 SYDVKM. This CDR3 is built from 12 residues. Trimming cost V 5 bases and J 5 bases, with 10 bases left between them. The CDR3: CASSGGPHEQYF. The CDR3, as DNA: TGTGCCAGCAGTGGAGGGCCCCACGAGCAGTACTTC.

This clonotype has only a few counts. V gene TRBV28 combines with J gene TRBJ1-1; a weak D match, TRBD1 (5 bases). The CDR3 length is 15 residues. Germline V gene data show CDR1 as MDHEN and CDR2 as SYDVKM. V lost 7 bases and J 1 base, leaving 16 bases between the germline ends. The CDR3 loop is CASIETGPGNTEAFF. CDR3 nucleotides: TGTGCCAGCATTGAAACGGGGCCTGGGAACACTGAAGCTTTCTTT.

V and J are TRBV11-2 and TRBJ2-7; D tentatively reads TRBD1 or TRBD2 (5 bases each). The germline gives CDR1 SGHAT, CDR2 FQNNGV. Deletions cut 3 bases from V and 2 bases from J, with 11 bases between. The CDR3 totals 14 residues. CDR3 amino acids: CASSFGTEAYEQYF. CDR3 coding DNA: TGTGCCAGCAGCTTCGGGACGGAGGCCTACGAGCAGTACTTC.

The V gene is TRBV6-5, the J gene TRBJ2-3, with TRBD2 identical over 11 bases. The CDR3 totals 16 residues. V was clipped by 2 bases and J by 9 bases; unmatched bases: 10. Germline loops: CDR1 MNHEY, CDR2 SVGAGI. In DNA, the CDR3 is TGTGCCAGCAGTTACCCCGTGGGGGGACTAGCGGAGACGCAGTATTTT. Translation: CASSYPVGGLAETQYF.

The genes are TRBV6-2 or TRBV6-3 and TRBJ2-1; the D gene is possibly TRBD1 (6 bases). Trimming took off 5 bases at V and 0 bases at J, with 17 bases between the two ends. There are 17 residues in the CDR3. The V gene's germline CDR1 is MNHEY and CDR2 SVGEGT. DNA for the CDR3: TGTGCCAGCAGTCATCCAGGGGCAGGGAGCTCCTACAATGAGCAGTTCTTC. Translated, it gives CASSHPGAGSSYNEQFF.

This clonotype was counted once. J is TRBJ1-3 and V is TRBV13, with D unresolved. Trimming stripped 4 bases from V and 0 bases from J, with 7 bases between. The germline gives CDR1 PRHDT, CDR2 FYEKMQ (reference sequence). The CDR3 covers 14 residues. The CDR3 spells CASSSMSSGNTIYF. The CDR3 DNA reads TGTGCCAGCAGCTCTATGAGCTCTGGAAACACCATATATTTT.

The chain recombines TRBV7-9 with TRBJ2-7, with 9 bases matching TRBD2. The germline V gene has CDR1 SEHNR and CDR2 FQNEAQ (reference sequence). This CDR3 comprises 14 residues. V lost 5 bases, J lost 3 bases, and 5 bases stayed unmatched. This CDR3 is CASSLGLASYEQYV. CDR3 DNA: TGTGCCAGCAGCCTCGGACTAGCGAGCTACGAGCAGTACGTC.

The rearrangement links TRBV5-1 to TRBJ2-7; D is uncertain. Trimming cost V 0 bases and J 1 base, with 14 bases left between them. Germline CDR1 and CDR2: SGHRS and YFSETQ. CDR3 length: 16 residues. As DNA, the CDR3 is TGCGCCAGCAGCTTGGTCCTCTATGGCAGATCCTACGAGCAGTACGTC. It is translated as CASSLVLYGRSYEQYV.

V gene TRBV2 combines with J gene TRBJ2-3, with TRBD1 identical over 7 bases. The CDR3 spans 12 residues. Germline V gene sequence: CDR1 SNHLY, CDR2 FYNNEI. After removal of 6 bases from V and 9 bases from J, the junction contained 6 bases not matched to a gene. This CDR3 reads CASSGEGATQYF. The CDR3 region has the DNA TGTGCCAGCAGCGGAGAGGGGGCGACGCAGTATTTT.

This clonotype has more than one count but fewer than ten. The CDR3 DNA reads as TGTGCCAGCCGGGGCGTGCTTAGCACAGATACGCAGTATTTT. Amino acid sequence: CASRGVLSTDTQYF. The chain joins TRBV6-5 to TRBJ2-3; perhaps D is TRBD1 or TRBD2 (5 bases each). Germline loops: CDR1 MNHEY, CDR2 SVGAGI. The CDR3 has 14 residues. Trimming took 8 bases from V and 0 from J, leaving 12 bases between them.

The chain uses TRBV28 and TRBJ2-2; 7 bases match TRBD1. CDR3 size: 15 residues. The germline V gene has CDR1 MDHEN and CDR2 SYDVKM. J gave up 3 bases and V 5 bases, and 6 bases lay outside the gene matches. The CDR3 nucleotides read TGTGCCAGCAGTCGACAGGGAGTTTACACCGGGGAGCTGTTTTTT. As protein: CASSRQGVYTGELFF.

The rearrangement uses TRBV18 and TRBJ1-2; D is undetermined. The CDR3 length is 15 residues. V shed 2 bases and J shed 0 bases, with 10 bases lying between them. Germline CDR1 and CDR2: KGHSH and LQKENI. The CDR3 nucleotides are TGTGCCAGCTCACCAGAGGCCCTAGCTAACTATGGCTACACCTTC. It specifies CASSPEALANYGYTF.

This clonotype was observed a single time. This chain uses TRBV9 with TRBJ2-5; TRBD2 might be the D (7 bases). The V end lost 2 bases, the J end lost 10 bases, and 12 bases lay between the germline ends. The CDR3 runs to 12 residues. Germline V gene data show CDR1 as SGDLS and CDR2 as YYNGEE. CDR3 residues: CASSVGGGGQYF. In DNA form, the CDR3 reads TGTGCCAGCAGCGTGGGGGGAGGGGGCCAGTACTTC.